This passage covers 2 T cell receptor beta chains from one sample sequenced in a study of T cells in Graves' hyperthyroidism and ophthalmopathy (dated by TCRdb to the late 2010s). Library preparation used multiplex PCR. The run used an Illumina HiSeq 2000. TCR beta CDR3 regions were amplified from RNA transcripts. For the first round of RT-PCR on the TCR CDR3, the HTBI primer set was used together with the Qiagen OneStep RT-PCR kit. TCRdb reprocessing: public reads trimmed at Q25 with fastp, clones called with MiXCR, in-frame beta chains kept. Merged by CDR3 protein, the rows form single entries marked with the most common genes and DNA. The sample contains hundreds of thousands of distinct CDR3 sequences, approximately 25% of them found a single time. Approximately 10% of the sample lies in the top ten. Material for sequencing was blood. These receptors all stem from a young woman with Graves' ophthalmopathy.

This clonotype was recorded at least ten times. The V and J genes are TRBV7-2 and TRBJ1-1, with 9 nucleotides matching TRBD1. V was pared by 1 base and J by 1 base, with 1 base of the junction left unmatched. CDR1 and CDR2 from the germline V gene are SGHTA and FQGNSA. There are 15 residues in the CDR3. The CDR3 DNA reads TGTGCCAGCAGCTTAGTACAGGGGGCGAACACTGAAGCTTTCTTT. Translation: CASSLVQGANTEAFF.

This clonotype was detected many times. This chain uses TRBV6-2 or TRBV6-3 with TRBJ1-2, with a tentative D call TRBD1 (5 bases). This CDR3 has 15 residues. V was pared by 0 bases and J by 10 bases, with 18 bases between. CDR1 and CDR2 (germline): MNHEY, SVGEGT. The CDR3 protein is CASSYSGHLGPPYTF. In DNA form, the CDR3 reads TGTGCCAGCAGTTACTCTGGACATTTGGGACCTCCCTACACCTTC.